This T cell receptor (beta chain) comes out of a study of T cells in Graves' hyperthyroidism and ophthalmopathy. The CDR3 contains 15 residues. The V gene end was trimmed by 10 bases and the J gene end by 5 bases; junction bases not matched to a gene: 10. There are many counts of this clonotype. No antigen is known for it. From RNA transcripts, TCR beta CDR3 regions were amplified. With the HTBI primer set, the TCR CDR3 went through a first round of RT-PCR. TCRdb re-called the multiplex PCR reads with MiXCR, one entry per CDR3 protein. The data hold about 590,000 distinct CDR3 sequences, with approximately 14% observed a single time. Study-wide results and caveats: The model forecast ophthalmopathy, anticipating it by a median about 7 months before onset.

The V call is TRBV12-3 or TRBV12-4, the J call TRBJ1-6, with 8 bases fitting TRBD1. Sequencing was carried out using blood. The TCR was taken from a young woman with Graves' hyperthyroidism. The CDR3 nucleotides are TGTGCCACCCGATTGGACAGGGCCGATAATTCACCCCTCCACTTT. The encoded protein is CATRLDRADNSPLHF.